These 24 T cell receptor beta chains came from one sample sequenced in a study of OX40 agonist ivuxolimab in advanced cancers. Assay used: immunoSEQ multiplex PCR; TCRdb lists only in-frame clones, some missing. Here the sample spans roughly 53,000 clones, around 85% being singletons. The sequences come from CD4+ or CD8+ T cells sorted from blood, collected in a trial of the OX40 agonist ivuxolimab. The source is an adult with an advanced solid tumor such as melanoma, head and neck, liver or kidney cancer.

The chain uses TRBV11-3 and TRBJ1-2; D is possibly TRBD1 (5 bases). Per germline, CDR1 SGHNT and CDR2 YENEEA. The germline V and J ends were trimmed by 2 bases and 7 bases, with 8 bases remaining between them. The CDR3 runs to 12 residues. CDR3 in amino acids: CASSLSRAGYTF. The CDR3 DNA is TGTGCCAGCAGCTTAAGCAGGGCTGGCTACACCTTC.

The chain recombines TRBV19 with TRBJ2-2; tentatively, D is TRBD2 (7 bases). Germline V gene lookup returns CDR1 LNHDA and CDR2 SQIVND (reference sequence). V gave up 9 bases and J gave up 5 bases, with 16 bases separating them. This CDR3 region has 14 residues. CDR3 coding DNA: TGTGCCAGCGGGGGGCGCCAGGGGACCGGGGAGCTGTTTTTT. Translating it yields CASGGRQGTGELFF.

The table lists this clone with a few counts. The chain employs TRBV27 and TRBJ2-3; D unresolved. The V and J ends lost 8 bases and 2 bases respectively, with 8 bases between them. The CDR3 has 12 amino acids. Germline CDR1 reads MNHEY; CDR2 reads SMNVEV (reference sequence). The CDR3 is CASARYTDTQYF. CDR3 sequence (DNA): TGTGCCAGCGCCCGATACACAGATACGCAGTATTTT.

The genes are TRBV4-2 and TRBJ1-2; D is unclear. CDR1 LGHNA and CDR2 YNFKEQ come from the germline V gene. With 1 base removed from V and 6 bases from J, the gap between germline ends came to 9 bases. The length of the CDR3 is 13 residues. CDR3 region: CASSQGSGDGYTF. Here the CDR3 DNA reads TGTGCCAGCAGCCAAGGGTCCGGCGATGGCTACACCTTC.

With regard to this clone: This CDR3 is also generated by other DNA sequences in the sample. The CDR3 spells CASSLDQGTDTQYF. The CDR3 DNA reads TGCGCCAGCAGCTTGGACCAGGGCACAGATACGCAGTATTTT. The rearrangement links TRBV5-1 to TRBJ2-3, with D unresolved. The germline V gene has CDR1 SGHRS and CDR2 YFSETQ. This CDR3 comprises 14 residues. The V end was cut by 0 bases, the J end by 1 base, with 6 bases between.

The V gene is TRBV4-2, the J gene TRBJ2-5; D remains ambiguous. V lost 0 bases, J lost 7 bases, and 15 bases lay in between. Germline assignment: CDR1 LGHNA and CDR2 YNFKEQ. The CDR3 runs to 15 residues. CDR3 DNA sequence: TGTGCCAGCAGCCAAGAGGGCGTGTTAGGTGGGACCCAGTACTTC. It translates to CASSQEGVLGGTQYF.

The chain links TRBV25-1 to TRBJ1-6, with D perhaps matching TRBD1 (5 bases). CDR3 length: 15 residues. Deletions cut 0 bases from V and 8 bases from J, with 11 bases between. CDR1 is MGHDK, CDR2 SYGVNS, per germline. The CDR3 is CASSEYSAGDSPLHF. The CDR3, as DNA: TGTGCCAGCAGTGAATACAGCGCGGGGGATTCACCCCTCCACTTT.

The chain links TRBV7-3 to TRBJ1-2; the D is unclear. Per the germline V gene, CDR1 is SGHTA and CDR2 is FQGTGA. The CDR3 spans 14 residues. Trimming took off 5 bases at V and 6 bases at J, with 16 bases between the two ends. The CDR3 sequence is CASSPGPGEDGYTF. As DNA, the CDR3 is TGTGCCAGCAGCCCAGGACCTGGAGAGGATGGCTACACCTTC.

This chain connects TRBV5-1 to TRBJ2-3; 10 nucleotides line up with TRBD1. The germline V gene encodes CDR1 SGHRS and CDR2 YFSETQ. Trimming at V came to 7 bases and at J to 2 bases, leaving 7 bases not matched to a gene. The CDR3 is 15 residues long. The CDR3 sequence is CASGRDRGDTDTQYF. In nucleotides, the CDR3 is TGCGCCAGCGGCCGGGACAGGGGCGACACAGATACGCAGTATTTT.

The chain uses TRBV2 and TRBJ2-7, with 8 bases aligning to TRBD1. With V trimmed by 9 bases and J by 2 bases, 6 bases remained unmatched. The length of the CDR3 is 13 residues. Germline CDR1 SNHLY, CDR2 FYNNEI. CDR3 sequence (DNA): TGTGCCAGTGTCAGGACAGGGACCTACGAGCAGTACTTC. Translated: CASVRTGTYEQYF.

The chain carries TRBV18 and TRBJ2-3; perhaps TRBD1 as D (6 bases). The length of the CDR3 is 16 residues. V dropped 2 bases and J dropped 0 bases, with 12 bases sitting between them. The germline V gene encodes CDR1 KGHSH and CDR2 LQKENI. The CDR3 protein is CASSPVLGASTDTQYF. The DNA of the CDR3 is TGTGCCAGCTCACCAGTTCTGGGGGCCAGCACAGATACGCAGTATTTT.

The chain has TRBV9 and TRBJ2-3, with TRBD2 identical over 9 bases. Germline assignment: CDR1 SGDLS and CDR2 YYNGEE. This CDR3 spans 16 amino acids. V was pared by 0 bases and J by 4 bases, with 6 bases of the junction left unmatched. The CDR3 nucleotides read TGTGCCAGCAGCGTAGAAGAGCGGGGGGCCGCAGATACGCAGTATTTT. This encodes CASSVEERGAADTQYF.

The chain links TRBV4-2 to TRBJ2-2; the match to TRBD1 covers 7 bases. J gave up 4 bases and V 4 bases, and 3 bases lay outside the gene matches. Germline V lookup: CDR1 LGHNA, CDR2 YNFKEQ. The CDR3 has 14 residues. CDR3 in amino acids: CASSLNRGTGELFF. In nucleotides, the CDR3 is TGTGCCAGCAGCCTCAACAGGGGCACCGGGGAGCTGTTTTTT.

V gene TRBV6-1 combines with J gene TRBJ2-1, with 11 bases lining up with TRBD2. Germline-derived CDR1 and CDR2 are MNHNS and SASEGT. V lost 7 bases, J lost 13 bases, and 9 bases stayed unmatched. This CDR3 has 13 residues. The CDR3 DNA sequence: TGTGCCAGCAACCTAGGGACTAGCGGACCCCAGTTCTTC. Encoded protein: CASNLGTSGPQFF.

V gene TRBV12-5 combines with J gene TRBJ1-5; a weak D match, TRBD1 (6 bases). The CDR3 runs to 19 residues. Germline V gene data show CDR1 as LGHNT and CDR2 as FRNRAP. Trimming pared 1 base from V and 6 bases from J, leaving 25 bases between. The chain's CDR3 is CASGLGGLRDTSRTQPQHF. The CDR3 DNA sequence: TGTGCTAGTGGTTTGGGAGGGCTACGGGACACAAGCAGGACTCAGCCCCAGCATTTT. Together with reference TRBV12-5 and TRBJ1-5, the CDR3 gives the full variable domain: DARVTQTPRHKVTEMGQEVTMRCQPILGHNTVFWYRQTMMQGLELLAYFRNRAPLDDSGMPKDRFSAEMPDATLATLKIQPSEPRDSAVYFCASGLGGLRDTSRTQPQHFGDGTRLSIL.

This clone was detected once. The rearrangement links TRBV30 to TRBJ2-2; D is perhaps TRBD1 or TRBD2 (5 bases each). This CDR3 has 14 amino acids. CDR1 is GTSNPN, CDR2 SVGIG, per germline (reference sequence). V was trimmed by 2 bases and J by 6 bases, leaving 13 bases between them. The CDR3 DNA reads TGTGCCTGGAGTCCCCTGGGACGCGCCGGGGAGCTGTTTTTT. Translation gives CAWSPLGRAGELFF. Full variable domain (outside the CDR3, taken from reference TRBV30 and TRBJ2-2): SQTIHQWPATLVQPVGSPLSLECTVEGTSNPNLYWYRQAAGRGLQLLFYSVGIGQISSEVPQNLSASRPQDRQFILSSKKLLLSDSGFYLCAWSPLGRAGELFFGEGSRLTVL.

This clone was seen only a few times. The chain combines TRBV21-1 with TRBJ2-1. TRBV21-1 is an annotated pseudogene. This CDR3 spans 12 amino acids. The CDR3 DNA sequence: TGTGCCAGCATCTCCGGCGACAATGAGCAGTTCTTC. Amino acids: CASISGDNEQFF.

The chain is built from TRBV11-2 and TRBJ2-5, with 12 bases aligning to TRBD2. Per the germline V gene, CDR1 is SGHAT and CDR2 is FQNNGV. The CDR3 consists of 16 residues. Germline trimming cut 5 bases from V and 5 bases from J; bases unmatched to any gene: 9. The DNA for the CDR3 is TGTGCCAGCAGCCGTAGTGGGACTAGCGGGTCCGAGACCCAGTACTTC. The encoded protein is CASSRSGTSGSETQYF.

The chain is built from TRBV9 and TRBJ1-3; D is uncertain. Trimming stripped 0 bases from V and 2 bases from J, with 12 bases between. Germline V gene sequence: CDR1 SGDLS, CDR2 YYNGEE. The CDR3 has 16 amino acids. The CDR3 DNA sequence: TGTGCCAGCAGCGTAGAGGGCACACCGGCTGGAAACACCATATATTTT. Translated: CASSVEGTPAGNTIYF.

V is TRBV27 and J is TRBJ1-3; D ambiguous. There are 13 residues in the CDR3. The germline gives CDR1 MNHEY, CDR2 SMNVEV (reference sequence). V was pared by 0 bases and J by 3 bases, with 3 bases between. This CDR3 is CASSLSYGNTIYF. In DNA form, the CDR3 reads TGTGCCAGCAGTTTATCGTATGGAAACACCATATATTTT.

This clone was observed a single time. The chain is built from TRBV5-1 and TRBJ1-1, with 9 bases fitting TRBD1. The CDR3 spans 13 residues. CDR1 and CDR2 from the germline V gene are SGHRS and YFSETQ. J was trimmed by 6 bases and V by 3 bases; bases with no gene match: 3. CDR3 sequence reads: CASSWDREAEAFF. CDR3 nucleotides: TGCGCCAGCAGCTGGGACAGGGAAGCTGAAGCTTTCTTT. Complete variable domain (other parts from reference TRBV5-1 and TRBJ1-1): KAGVTQTPRYLIKTRGQQVTLSCSPISGHRSVSWYQQTPGQGLQFLFEYFSETQRNKGNFPGRFSGRQFSNSRSEMNVSTLELGDSALYLCASSWDREAEAFFGQGTRLTVV.

This chain connects TRBV6-1 to TRBJ1-2, with a possible D match to TRBD1 (6 bases). CDR3 length equals 13 residues. Trimming stripped 4 bases from V and 4 bases from J, with 10 bases between. Germline lookup yields CDR1 MNHNS and CDR2 SASEGT. The CDR3 DNA sequence: TGTGCCAGCAGTGGGACAGAATCCTATGGCTACACCTTC. Translation gives CASSGTESYGYTF.

This rearrangement joins TRBV7-9 to TRBJ1-3; D call uncertain. CDR1 and CDR2 (germline): SEHNR, FQNEAQ (reference sequence). The CDR3 consists of 14 residues. Trimming took 2 bases from V and 0 from J, leaving 5 bases between them. CDR3 sequence reads: CASSLSGSGNTIYF. The DNA for the CDR3 is TGTGCCAGCAGCTTATCAGGCTCTGGAAACACCATATATTTT. The complete variable domain, with remaining parts taken from reference TRBV7-9 and TRBJ1-3, reads DTGVSQNPRHKITKRGQNVTFRCDPISEHNRLYWYRQTLGQGPEFLTYFQNEAQLEKSRLLSDRFSAERPKGSFSTLEIQRTEQGDSAMYLCASSLSGSGNTIYFGEGSWLTVV.

V gene TRBV6-4 combines with J gene TRBJ2-3, with 7 bases lining up with TRBD2. CDR3 length equals 16 residues. Trimming removed 2 bases from V and 2 bases from J; junction bases left unmatched: 7. CDR1 is MRHNA and CDR2 is SNTAGT in the germline V gene. CDR3 sequence reads: CASSDGFTSDTDTQYF. In DNA, the CDR3 is TGTGCCAGCAGTGACGGGTTTACTAGCGACACAGATACGCAGTATTTT.